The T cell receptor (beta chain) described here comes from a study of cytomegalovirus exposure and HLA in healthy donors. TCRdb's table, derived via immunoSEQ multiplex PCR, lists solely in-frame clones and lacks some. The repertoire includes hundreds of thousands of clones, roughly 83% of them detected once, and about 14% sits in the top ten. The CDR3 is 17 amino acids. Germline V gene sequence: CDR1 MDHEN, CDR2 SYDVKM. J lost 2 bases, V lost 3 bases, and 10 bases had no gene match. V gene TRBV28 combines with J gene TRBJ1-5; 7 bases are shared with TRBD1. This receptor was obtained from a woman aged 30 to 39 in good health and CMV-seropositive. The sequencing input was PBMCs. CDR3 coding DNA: TGTGCCAGCAGTTTCTGGGGGGACAGCCGAGGCAATCAGCCCCAGCATTTT. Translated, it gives CASSFWGDSRGNQPQHF.